This T cell receptor (beta chain) came from a study of blood T cell repertoires in COVID-19. Across the whole study: Sites across the United States, Italy and Spain contributed samples from acute and convalescent COVID-19. Sample material is recorded as cDNA or gDNA derived from T cells, B-cell-depleted T cells, or PBMCs.

Trimming removed 4 bases at V and 2 bases at J, with 16 bases between. Germline V gene lookup returns CDR1 MNHEY and CDR2 SMNVEV (reference sequence). The CDR3 spans 16 residues. In the authors' workflow: Scientists estimated how many nucleated cells there were by amplifying reference gene primers. This table comes from immunoSEQ multiplex PCR, and its TCRdb copy is limited to in-frame clones, with some not included. From that table come the V and J calls and clone size; the DNA was used to work out D and trimming. The sample includes around 120,000 clones, roughly four fifths of them seen just once.

The sequencing input was peripheral blood. The sequence was collected from a man aged 45-65 years with acute or convalescent COVID-19. The V and J genes are TRBV27 and TRBJ2-3; tentatively, D is TRBD1 (6 bases). The CDR3 DNA follows: TGTGCCAGCAGTTCAAGAACAGGGCCGATCACAGATACGCAGTATTTT. Protein: CASSSRTGPITDTQYF.